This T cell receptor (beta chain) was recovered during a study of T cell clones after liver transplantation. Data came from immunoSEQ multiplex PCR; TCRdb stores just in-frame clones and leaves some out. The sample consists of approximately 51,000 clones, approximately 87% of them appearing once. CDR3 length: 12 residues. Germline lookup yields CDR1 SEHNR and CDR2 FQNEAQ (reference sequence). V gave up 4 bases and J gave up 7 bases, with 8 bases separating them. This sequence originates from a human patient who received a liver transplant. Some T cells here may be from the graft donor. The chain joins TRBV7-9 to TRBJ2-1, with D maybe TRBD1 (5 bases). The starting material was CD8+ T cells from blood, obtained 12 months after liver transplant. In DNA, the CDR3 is TGTGCCAGCAGCTACAGGCCGAATGAGCAGTTCTTC. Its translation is CASSYRPNEQFF. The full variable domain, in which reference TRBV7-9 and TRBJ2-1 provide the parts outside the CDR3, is DTGVSQNPRHKITKRGQNVTFRCDPISEHNRLYWYRQTLGQGPEFLTYFQNEAQLEKSRLLSDRFSAERPKGSFSTLEIQRTEQGDSAMYLCASSYRPNEQFFGPGTRLTVL.